A selection of T cell receptor beta chains follows, all from one sample in a study of shared clonotypes between healthy human individuals. Repertoires were generated with immunoSEQ multiplex PCR, while TCRdb's copy carries only in-frame clones and drops some. The sample lists hundreds of thousands of clones; about 95% were seen once. The specimen sequenced was naive CD8+ T cells sorted from blood. The source of these receptors is a woman under 40 in good health. The CDR3 runs from the conserved cysteine through the conserved F or W. The order of the fields is D gene, clone size, J gene, V gene, CDR3 protein, CDR3 DNA. The D gene is left open where the match is weak. Rows may omit the clone size; those that give it use once, few, many or a size class.

TRBD1 . TRBJ1-2 TRBV28 CASSNKQGDYGYTF TGTGCCAGCAGCAACAAACAGGGGGACTATGGCTACACCTTC
. . TRBJ2-4 TRBV28 CASSLTRSQNIQYF TGTGCCAGCAGTTTAACACGTTCCCAAAACATTCAGTACTTC
. . TRBJ2-1 TRBV29-1 CSVHRDNEQFF TGCAGCGTTCATAGGGACAATGAGCAGTTCTTC
. once TRBJ2-7 TRBV4-1 CASSQDGRTFYEQYF TGCGCCAGCAGCCAAGATGGTAGGACATTCTACGAGCAGTACTTC
TRBD1 . TRBJ2-7 TRBV27 CASSPTGPYEQYF TGTGCCAGCAGTCCGACAGGGCCCTACGAGCAGTACTTC
. . TRBJ2-7 TRBV19 CASSNLADYEQYF TGTGCCAGTAGTAATTTAGCGGACTACGAGCAGTACTTC
TRBD2 few TRBJ2-3 TRBV28 CASSRPGLAGGITDTQYF TGTGCCAGCAGTCGACCAGGACTAGCGGGAGGGATCACAGATACGCAGTATTTT
TRBD2 . TRBJ2-7 TRBV2 CASRVSGSHYEQYF TGTGCCAGCAGGGTAAGCGGGAGCCACTACGAGCAGTACTTC
. . TRBJ2-1 TRBV7-6 CASSLRGHYNEQFF TGTGCCAGCAGCTTAAGGGGACATTACAATGAGCAGTTCTTC
. . TRBJ2-7 TRBV2 CASGDRGHYEQYF TGTGCCAGCGGTGATAGGGGACACTACGAGCAGTACTTC
. . TRBJ2-2 TRBV13 CASSFIQGRAEELFF TGTGCCAGCAGCTTTATACAGGGAAGGGCGGAGGAGCTGTTTTTT
. once TRBJ1-5 TRBV19 CASSIGGYYQPQHF TGTGCCAGTAGTATAGGGGGGTATTATCAGCCCCAGCATTTT
. . TRBJ2-3 TRBV20-1 CSARPTDTQYF TGCAGTGCTAGACCGACAGATACGCAGTATTTT
. . TRBJ2-3 TRBV6-6 CASSPSLDTQYF TGTGCCAGCAGTCCGTCTTTGGATACGCAGTATTTT
TRBD2 . TRBJ2-7 TRBV29-1 CSVEGGRAGEQYF TGCAGCGTTGAGGGCGGGAGGGCCGGCGAGCAGTACTTC
TRBD2 . TRBJ2-7 TRBV7-2 CASSSGLAGSSYEQYF TGTGCCAGCAGCTCGGGACTAGCGGGGAGCTCCTACGAGCAGTACTTC
. . TRBJ2-7 TRBV11-2 CASTPPAPFYEQYF TGTGCCAGCACCCCCCCGGCACCTTTCTACGAGCAGTACTTC
TRBD1 . TRBJ2-5 TRBV7-8 CASSPETGSGETQYF TGTGCCAGCAGCCCTGAGACAGGGTCCGGAGAGACCCAGTACTTC
TRBD1 . TRBJ2-1 TRBV28 CASSGRDRGGNEQFF TGTGCCAGCAGTGGCCGGGACAGGGGAGGGAATGAGCAGTTCTTC
TRBD1 . TRBJ1-1 TRBV11-2 CASTSGGGRTEAFF TGTGCCAGCACTTCAGGGGGGGGCAGGACTGAAGCTTTCTTT
. . TRBJ2-7 TRBV15 CATRGASYEQYF TGTGCCACCCGGGGGGCCTCCTACGAGCAGTACTTC
TRBD2 . TRBJ2-7 TRBV4-2 CASSQAFEGGGQYF TGTGCCAGCAGCCAAGCCTTCGAGGGCGGGGGGCAGTACTTC
. . TRBJ2-2 TRBV14 CASSQLTGELFF TGTGCCAGCAGCCAACTAACCGGGGAGCTGTTTTTT
. . TRBJ2-3 TRBV28 CASSLLTTDTQYF TGTGCCAGCAGTTTATTGACCACAGATACGCAGTATTTT
. . TRBJ2-5 TRBV6-5 CASSYDGNGETQYF TGTGCCAGCAGTTATGACGGGAATGGAGAGACCCAGTACTTC
. . TRBJ1-6 TRBV10-1 CASSEQGNSPLHF TGCGCCAGCAGCGAGCAGGGGAATTCACCCCTCCACTTT
TRBD2 . TRBJ2-7 TRBV7-2 CASSSGLADYEQYF TGTGCCAGCAGCTCGGGACTAGCGGACTACGAGCAGTACTTC
. . TRBJ2-7 TRBV13 CASSLNGGHYEQYF TGTGCCAGCAGCTTGAACGGGGGCCACTACGAGCAGTACTTC
TRBD2 . TRBJ2-7 TRBV5-6 CASSQMGGSPDEQYF TGTGCCAGCAGCCAAATGGGGGGGTCTCCTGACGAGCAGTACTTC
. once TRBJ2-7 TRBV30 CAWSEDRTVYEQYF TGTGCCTGGAGTGAGGACCGGACTGTCTACGAGCAGTACTTC
. . TRBJ2-7 TRBV2 CASKWTYEQYF TGTGCCAGCAAATGGACGTACGAGCAGTACTTC
TRBD1 once TRBJ2-3 TRBV6-6 CASSYSDRGPDTQYF TGTGCCAGCAGTTATTCGGACAGGGGGCCAGATACGCAGTATTTT
. . TRBJ2-7 TRBV13 CASSFSGLTYEQYF TGTGCCAGCAGCTTTTCCGGTTTGACCTACGAGCAGTACTTC
. . TRBJ2-7 TRBV19 CASKPGLGAYEQYF TGTGCCAGTAAACCAGGGCTCGGGGCCTACGAGCAGTACTTC
. . TRBJ2-2 TRBV2 CASSVGPGTTGELFF TGTGCCAGCAGTGTGGGGCCCGGGACAACCGGGGAGCTGTTTTTT
TRBD2 . TRBJ2-3 TRBV19 CASSILSASGSSQYF TGTGCCAGTAGTATTCTCTCGGCTAGCGGGAGTTCGCAGTATTTT
. . TRBJ2-7 TRBV10-2 CASSEIRTDYEQYF TGCGCCAGCAGTGAGATTCGGACAGACTACGAGCAGTACTTC
. . TRBJ2-7 TRBV5-6 CASSLGGSSYEQYF TGTGCCAGCAGCTTGGGGGGGTCTTCCTACGAGCAGTACTTC
TRBD1 . TRBJ1-1 TRBV11-2 CASSLKGQTGDLSNTEAFF TGTGCCAGCAGCTTAAAAGGTCAGACAGGGGATCTGTCGAACACTGAAGCTTTCTTT